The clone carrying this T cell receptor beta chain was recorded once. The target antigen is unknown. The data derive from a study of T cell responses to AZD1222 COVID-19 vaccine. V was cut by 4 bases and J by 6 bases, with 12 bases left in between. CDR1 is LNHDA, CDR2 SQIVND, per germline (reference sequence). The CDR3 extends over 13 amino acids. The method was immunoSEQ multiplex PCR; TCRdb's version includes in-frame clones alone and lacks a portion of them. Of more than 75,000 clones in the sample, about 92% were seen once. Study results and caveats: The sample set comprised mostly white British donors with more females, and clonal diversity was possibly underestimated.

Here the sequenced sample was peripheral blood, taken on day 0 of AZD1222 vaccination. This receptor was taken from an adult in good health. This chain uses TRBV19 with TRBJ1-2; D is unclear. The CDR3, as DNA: TGTGCCAGTAGTACTACCCGAGATGATGGCTACACCTTC. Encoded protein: CASSTTRDDGYTF.